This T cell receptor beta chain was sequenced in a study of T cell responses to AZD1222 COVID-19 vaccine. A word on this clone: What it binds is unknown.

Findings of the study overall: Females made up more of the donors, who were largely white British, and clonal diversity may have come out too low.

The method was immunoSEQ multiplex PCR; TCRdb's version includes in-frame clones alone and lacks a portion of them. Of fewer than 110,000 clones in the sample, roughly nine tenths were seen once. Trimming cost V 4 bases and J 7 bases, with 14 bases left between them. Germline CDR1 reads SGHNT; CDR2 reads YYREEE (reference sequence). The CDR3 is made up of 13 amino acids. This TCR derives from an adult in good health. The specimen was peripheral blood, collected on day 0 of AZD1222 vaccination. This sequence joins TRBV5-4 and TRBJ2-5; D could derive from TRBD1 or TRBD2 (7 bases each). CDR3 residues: CASSPPGGVTQYF. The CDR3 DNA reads TGTGCCAGCAGCCCCCCAGGGGGGGTGACCCAGTACTTC.